The clone carrying this T cell receptor (beta chain) was detected many times. The record originates from a study of breast tumors, draining lymph nodes, adjacent tissues. Samples came from axillary lymph nodes draining the breast cancer. Via MiXCR, TCRdb re-called the multiplex PCR reads, giving one row per CDR3 protein. This table has approximately 190,000 distinct CDR3 sequences, approximately 33% appearing once. The CDR3 contains 13 residues. V lost 1 base and J 7 bases, leaving 7 bases between the germline ends. Germline CDR1 is MNHNS and CDR2 is SASEGT. The TCR sequence derives from a female donor with breast cancer. Some clones in this sample may be carry-over from other donors' samples. The sequenced sample consisted of axillary lymph node tissue. The rearrangement uses TRBV6-1 and TRBJ2-2; D gene uncertain. Here the CDR3 reads CASSEEGFGELFF. In DNA form, the CDR3 reads TGTGCCAGCAGTGAAGAGGGTTTCGGGGAGCTGTTTTTT.